This T cell receptor beta chain originates from a study of blood T cell repertoires in COVID-19. Study background: The United States, Italy and Spain supplied acute and convalescent COVID-19 samples. Sources were T cells, B-cell-depleted T cells, or PBMCs; the material itself was cDNA or gDNA.

Germline assignment: CDR1 SGHKS and CDR2 YYEKEE (reference sequence). The V segment lost 1 base and the J segment 6 bases; nucleotides outside the gene matches: 6. The CDR3 loop spans 14 amino acids. As processed by the authors: Counts of nucleated cells, estimated from reference gene primer amplification, were obtained. Produced via immunoSEQ multiplex PCR; TCRdb's table is partial and in-frame only. D and trimming come from the DNA, and the V and J calls and clone size come from that table. The data show around 47,000 clones, about 80% seen once. This clone was seen a few times. The chain employs TRBV5-5 and TRBJ1-2, with 7 bases fitting TRBD1. The clonotype comes from a man aged 65-85 years with active COVID-19. Material for sequencing was peripheral blood. In DNA form, the CDR3 reads TGTGCCAGCAGCTTGACAGGGGTGGAAAATGGCTACACCTTC. Protein product: CASSLTGVENGYTF.